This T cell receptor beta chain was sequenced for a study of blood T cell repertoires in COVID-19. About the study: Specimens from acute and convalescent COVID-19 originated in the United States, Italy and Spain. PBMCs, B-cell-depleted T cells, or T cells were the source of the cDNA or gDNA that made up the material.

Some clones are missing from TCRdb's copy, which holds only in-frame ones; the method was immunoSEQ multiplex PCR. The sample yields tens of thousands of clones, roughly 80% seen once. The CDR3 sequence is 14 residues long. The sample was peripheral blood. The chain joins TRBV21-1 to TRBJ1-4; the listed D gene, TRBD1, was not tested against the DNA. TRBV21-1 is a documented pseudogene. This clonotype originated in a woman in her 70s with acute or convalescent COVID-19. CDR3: CASSTDSGNEKLFF. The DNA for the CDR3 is TGTGCCAGCAGCACGGACAGTGGTAATGAAAAACTGTTTTTT.